The T cell receptor beta chain described here comes from a study of CD8+CD57+ T cells in acquired aplastic anemia. Patients selected for sequencing had displayed CD8+CD57+ cell expansion by flow cytometry. This clonotype has at least ten counts. CDR3 size: 14 residues. Trimming removed 6 bases at V and 0 bases at J, with 11 bases between. The germline V gene has CDR1 LNHDA and CDR2 SQIVND (reference sequence). The template for TCR beta VDJ and CDR3 sequence profiling was genomic DNA. TCRdb itself ran the reads through MiXCR, one entry per CDR3 protein. The table shows hundreds of thousands of distinct CDR3 sequences, with around 30% occurring only once.

Sequencing used sorted CD4+, CD8+, or CD8+CD57+ T cells (not recorded which) from PBMCs. This chain uses TRBV19 with TRBJ1-1; D unresolved. The TCR originated in a human donor with aplastic anemia. CDR3 protein: CASSPVVMNTEAFF. The CDR3 DNA reads TGTGCCAGTAGCCCCGTGGTGATGAACACTGAAGCTTTCTTT. The full variable domain, its missing parts supplied by reference TRBV19 and TRBJ1-1, is DGGITQSPKYLFRKEGQNVTLSCEQNLNHDAMYWYRQDPGQGLRLIYYSQIVNDFQKGDIAEGYSVSREKKESFPLTVTSAQKNPTAFYLCASSPVVMNTEAFFGQGTRLTVV.